Listed below are T cell receptor beta chains from one sample, sequenced in a study of Ad26.COV2.S vaccination and SARS-CoV-2 variants. Method: immunoSEQ multiplex PCR; TCRdb's copy keeps in-frame clones and lacks some. The sample yields some 370,000 clones, roughly 80% seen once. The material sequenced was peripheral blood, taken in a trial of Ad26.COV2.S vaccine versus placebo. The receptors here all came from a person aged 18-65 years who received the Ad26.COV2.S COVID-19 vaccine or a placebo. The CDR3 runs from the conserved cysteine through the conserved F or W. A D gene is named only where the DNA matches it firmly. The size field is filled for only some rows; it gives once, few, many or a size class.

j_call: TRBJ2-5
d_call: TRBD2
v_call: TRBV27
clone_size: NA
cdr3_nt: TGTGCCAGCAAGGCTAGCGGCCAAGAGACCCAGTACTTC
cdr3_aa: CASKASGQETQYF

j_call: TRBJ1-5
d_call: NA
v_call: TRBV6-5
clone_size: NA
cdr3_nt: TGTGCCAGCAGTCGGGGAGAGCCCCAGCATTTT
cdr3_aa: CASSRGEPQHF

j_call: TRBJ1-1
d_call: TRBD1
v_call: TRBV6-7
clone_size: once
cdr3_nt: TGTGCCGCGGGGCACAGGGGAAGCACTGAAGCTTTCTTT
cdr3_aa: CAAGHRGSTEAFF

j_call: TRBJ2-1
d_call: NA
v_call: TRBV6-4
clone_size: once
cdr3_nt: TGTGCCAGCAAAGGGGGGGCAAATGAGCAGTTCTTC
cdr3_aa: CASKGGANEQFF

j_call: TRBJ1-1
d_call: NA
v_call: TRBV4-1
clone_size: NA
cdr3_nt: TGCGCCAGCAGCAAAGGCCCCTCTGACAGGTTCTTT
cdr3_aa: CASSKGPSDRFF

j_call: TRBJ2-5
d_call: NA
v_call: TRBV7-2
clone_size: NA
cdr3_nt: TGTGCCAGCAGCTTTCGAGGGACCCAAGAGACCCAGTACTTC
cdr3_aa: CASSFRGTQETQYF

j_call: TRBJ1-2
d_call: NA
v_call: TRBV12-5
clone_size: NA
cdr3_nt: TGTGCTAGTGGACCCCCTGAGGGGAGACTATATGGCTACACCTTC
cdr3_aa: CASGPPEGRLYGYTF

j_call: TRBJ1-1
d_call: NA
v_call: TRBV19
clone_size: NA
cdr3_nt: TGTGCCAGTAGTATAGGAGGGGATAACACTGAAGCTTTCTTT
cdr3_aa: CASSIGGDNTEAFF

j_call: TRBJ2-1
d_call: NA
v_call: TRBV19
clone_size: NA
cdr3_nt: TGTGCCAGTAACTCACTGCCGGGGGCCTACAATGAGCAGTTCTTC
cdr3_aa: CASNSLPGAYNEQFF

j_call: TRBJ2-4
d_call: TRBD1
v_call: TRBV11-2
clone_size: NA
cdr3_nt: TGTGCCAGCAGCTCCTACTTAAGGGGGCGCGACAAAAACATTCAGTACTTC
cdr3_aa: CASSSYLRGRDKNIQYF

j_call: TRBJ1-5
d_call: NA
v_call: TRBV2
clone_size: NA
cdr3_nt: TGTGCCAGCAGTGTTCGGCCCGGGGGGAGCAATCAGCCCCAGCATTTT
cdr3_aa: CASSVRPGGSNQPQHF

j_call: TRBJ1-2
d_call: TRBD1
v_call: TRBV19
clone_size: once
cdr3_nt: TGTGCCAGTAGTATAGGCTCGTGGCAGGGGGGCACCTTC
cdr3_aa: CASSIGSWQGGTF

j_call: TRBJ2-7
d_call: NA
v_call: TRBV6-6
clone_size: NA
cdr3_nt: TGTGCCTGGGGGGCGGGTGCGTTGTGGCAGTACTTC
cdr3_aa: CAWGAGALWQYF

j_call: TRBJ1-1
d_call: NA
v_call: TRBV27
clone_size: few
cdr3_nt: TGTGCCAGCCGGGGTGGGCGGCTGAACACTGAAGCTTTCTTT
cdr3_aa: CASRGGRLNTEAFF

j_call: TRBJ1-2
d_call: NA
v_call: TRBV6-6
clone_size: NA
cdr3_nt: TGTGCCAGCAGTCCGGCGGGGCCCCATAACTATGGCTACACCTTC
cdr3_aa: CASSPAGPHNYGYTF

j_call: TRBJ1-6
d_call: TRBD1
v_call: TRBV6-5
clone_size: NA
cdr3_nt: TGTGCCAGCAGTTACCAACAGGGGACACCCCTCCACTTT
cdr3_aa: CASSYQQGTPLHF

j_call: TRBJ1-5
d_call: TRBD1
v_call: TRBV19
clone_size: NA
cdr3_nt: TGTGCCAGTAGTATAGCCCCGGGACAGATTCAGCCCCAGCATTTT
cdr3_aa: CASSIAPGQIQPQHF

j_call: TRBJ1-1
d_call: TRBD1
v_call: TRBV4-1
clone_size: NA
cdr3_nt: TGCGCCAGCAGCCAAGATCCAAGAGCAGGGGGCCGGGGCACTGAAGCTTTCTTT
cdr3_aa: CASSQDPRAGGRGTEAFF

j_call: TRBJ1-1
d_call: NA
v_call: TRBV2
clone_size: NA
cdr3_nt: TGTGCCAGCCACGGGGGCGGAGGTGCTTTCTTT
cdr3_aa: CASHGGGGAFF

j_call: TRBJ2-7
d_call: TRBD2
v_call: TRBV18
clone_size: NA
cdr3_nt: TGTGCCAGCTCACCACCGGGCGGGAGGAGAGCCTACGAGCAGTACTTC
cdr3_aa: CASSPPGGRRAYEQYF

j_call: TRBJ1-5
d_call: NA
v_call: TRBV18
clone_size: NA
cdr3_nt: TGTGCCAGCTCATCCGCAGGCAGGGTAAATCAGCCCCAGCATTTT
cdr3_aa: CASSSAGRVNQPQHF

j_call: TRBJ1-1
d_call: TRBD1
v_call: TRBV14
clone_size: NA
cdr3_nt: TGTGCCAGCAGCGAAAGACAGGGATATACTGAAGCTTTCTTT
cdr3_aa: CASSERQGYTEAFF

j_call: TRBJ2-5
d_call: NA
v_call: TRBV10-2
clone_size: once
cdr3_nt: TGCGCCAGCAGCCCCGGCCTAGCGAGAGAGACCCAGTACTTC
cdr3_aa: CASSPGLARETQYF

j_call: TRBJ1-2
d_call: TRBD1
v_call: TRBV11-2
clone_size: NA
cdr3_nt: TGTGCCAGCAGTCAAACTACAGGGGTGGGTGGCTACACCTTC
cdr3_aa: CASSQTTGVGGYTF